This is a list of T cell receptor beta chains from one sample in a study of long-term antiretroviral therapy in people with HIV. The repertoire was sequenced with immunoSEQ multiplex PCR; TCRdb's copy has only in-frame clones and lacks some. The sample gives approximately 19,000 clones, roughly 86% of which show up once; 3.5% to 4.5% is in the top ten. The material was unsorted PBMCs, obtained 2.1 years after starting antiretroviral therapy. The receptors originated from a man between 18 and 35 years old with HIV. CDR3s leave out the opening cysteine and the closing phenylalanine or tryptophan.

>TRBV5-4|TRBJ2-3
ASSVRDSITDTQY
>TRBV15|TRBJ1-5
ATSRGPGSQPQH
>TRBV5-6|TRBJ1-2
ASSSLRDPEGWDGYT
>TRBV25-1|TRBJ2-5
ASSKFRVFEEETQY
>TRBV5-6|TRBJ1-2
ASSLSVGYT
>TRBV5-1|TRBJ2-3
ASSPVGLTDTQY
>TRBV29-1|TRBJ2-1
SVDRGIPWNEQF
>TRBV5-1|TRBJ2-2
ASSFFKTSGSTGELF
>TRBV30|TRBJ2-7
ACGRVTYEQY
>TRBV6-5|TRBJ2-7
ASSYGAGGVSYEQY
>TRBV29-1|TRBJ2-1
SVVVSGRASRDEQF
>TRBV19|TRBJ1-1
ASIPKDLNTEAF
>TRBV11-1|TRBJ1-2
ASSLEGGGTNYGYT
>TRBV9|TRBJ1-3
ASSFLATGPTFSGNTIY
>TRBV19|TRBJ1-1
ASSRRDGTEAF
>TRBV14|TRBJ2-7
ASSPTSSYEQY
>TRBV19|TRBJ2-7
ASSIGTGDYEQY
>TRBV2|TRBJ2-7
ASSWTGGYEQY
>TRBV29-1|TRBJ1-5
SVTLVGGDQPQH
>TRBV7-2|TRBJ2-7
ASSSPTLGYEQY
>TRBV5-6|TRBJ2-1
ASSFRDRGLNEQF
>TRBV6-5|TRBJ1-2
ASSSGYGYT
>TRBV15|TRBJ1-1
ATSRAPHLNTEAF
>TRBV6-5|TRBJ2-1
ASSRLAGYNEQF
>TRBV9|TRBJ2-1
ASSRRLAGEQF
>TRBV29-1|TRBJ2-1
SAGASGGNEQF
>TRBV5-4|TRBJ2-7
ASSLGGSDLEQY
>TRBV19|TRBJ2-5
ASSLSRARETQY
>TRBV5-6|TRBJ1-2
ASSIGVFLANYGYT
>TRBV25-1|TRBJ1-2
ASSLTGPANYGYT
>TRBV4-1|TRBJ2-3
ASSQDRGTDTQY
>TRBV6-5|TRBJ2-5
ASSYLGAETQY
>TRBV4-1|TRBJ2-2
ASSREQPGGYTGELF
>TRBV30|TRBJ2-1
AWTGVYNEQF
>TRBV2|TRBJ1-4
ASSPRGLRTLDEKLF
>TRBV5-4|TRBJ2-7
ASSSRLAGGPSYEQY
>TRBV7-7|TRBJ2-2
ASSLDESGELF
>TRBV4-1|TRBJ1-2
ASSHPGQGRLAGSYT
>TRBV2|TRBJ2-1
ASFLGTSGRLHNEQF
>TRBV5-5|TRBJ1-1
ASSLTRGDTEAF